Following are 22 T cell receptor beta chains from one sample sequenced in a study of cytomegalovirus exposure and HLA in healthy donors. Primers included in the PCR were 60 Vbeta and 13 Jbeta primers. Generated by immunoSEQ multiplex PCR, the TCRdb table keeps only in-frame clones and is missing some. The sample lists approximately 110,000 clones; roughly 70% were seen once. What was sequenced was PBMCs. The origin of the receptors is a man aged 40-50 years in good health and CMV-seronegative.

The rearrangement joins TRBV4-1 to TRBJ1-1; D gene ambiguous. Trimming stripped 4 bases from V and 12 bases from J, with 18 bases between. This CDR3 comprises 13 residues. In germline, CDR1 is MGHRA, CDR2 YSYEKL. The CDR3 protein is CASSPNGYQRSFF. The CDR3 region has the DNA TGCGCCAGCAGCCCGAACGGGTACCAGCGGTCTTTCTTT.

The rearrangement links TRBV6-5 to TRBJ1-1; D ambiguous. CDR1 MNHEY and CDR2 SVGAGI come from the germline V gene. Trimming left V 7 bases short and J 8 bases short, with 11 bases between. The CDR3 is 11 residues long. CDR3 nucleotide sequence: TGTGCCAGCACGGGGAGGCTAGAAGCTTTCTTT. Protein product: CASTGRLEAFF.

The rearrangement links TRBV5-1 to TRBJ2-1, with 7 bases identical to TRBD1. The CDR3 extends over 12 amino acids. CDR1 is SGHRS and CDR2 is YFSETQ in the germline V gene. The J segment lost 5 bases and the V segment lost 5 bases, leaving 1 base of the junction unmatched. The CDR3, as DNA: TGCGCCAGCAGGCAGGGGGACAATGAGCAGTTCTTC. Encoded protein: CASRQGDNEQFF.

The rearrangement links TRBV6-5 to TRBJ1-2; TRBD1 matches 8 bases. Germline trimming cut 6 bases from V and 6 bases from J; bases unmatched to any gene: 6. The CDR3 covers 13 residues. Germline assignment: CDR1 MNHEY and CDR2 SVGAGI. Here the CDR3 DNA reads TGTGCCAGCAGACGTACGACAGGGGATGGCTACACCTTC. It codes for CASRRTTGDGYTF.

The chain links TRBV9 to TRBJ1-3, with 8 bases aligning to TRBD1. Germline lookup yields CDR1 SGDLS and CDR2 YYNGEE. The CDR3 has 16 amino acids. The V segment lost 4 bases and the J segment 0 bases; nucleotides outside the gene matches: 6. The CDR3 sequence: CASSTSTGGSGNTIYF. Written as DNA, the CDR3 is TGTGCCAGCAGCACCTCAACAGGGGGCTCTGGAAACACCATATATTTT.

The chain combines TRBV5-1 with TRBJ1-1, with 9 bases fitting TRBD1. The ends lost 4 bases at V and 6 bases at J; junction bases unmatched: 10. The CDR3 sequence is 15 residues long. CDR1 and CDR2 (germline): SGHRS, YFSETQ. The CDR3 bases are TGCGCCAGCAGCGAGGGGACAGGGAGGCGAGCTGAAGCTTTCTTT. It specifies CASSEGTGRRAEAFF.

The chain links TRBV6-1 to TRBJ2-7; 8 bases match TRBD1. CDR3 size: 14 residues. CDR1 MNHNS and CDR2 SASEGT come from the germline V gene. Trimming cost V 6 bases and J 4 bases; bases outside gene matches: 8. CDR3 loop: CASSYTGGSYEQYF. For the CDR3, the DNA is TGTGCCAGCAGCTACACAGGGGGGAGTTACGAGCAGTACTTC.

This clone has more than one count but fewer than ten. This sequence joins TRBV2 and TRBJ2-5, with TRBD2 identical over 7 bases. Germline-derived CDR1 and CDR2 are SNHLY and FYNNEI. The CDR3 is made up of 12 amino acids. The junction had 6 bases not matched to a gene; V was cut back by 11 bases and J by 3 bases. CDR3 residues: CAAGRGEETQYF. In DNA, the CDR3 is TGTGCCGCAGGGAGGGGCGAAGAGACCCAGTACTTC. The complete variable domain, with remaining parts taken from reference TRBV2 and TRBJ2-5, reads EPEVTQTPSHQVTQMGQEVILRCVPISNHLYFYWYRQILGQKVEFLVSFYNNEISEKSEIFDDQFSVERPDGSNFTLKIRSTKLEDSAMYFCAAGRGEETQYFGPGTRLLVL.

V usage is TRBV5-1 and J usage is TRBJ2-1, with 9 bases aligning to TRBD2. CDR3 length: 14 residues. Germline V CDR1 and CDR2: SGHRS, YFSETQ. Trimming removed 2 bases from V and 8 bases from J; junction bases left unmatched: 5. CDR3 sequence reads: CASSFGGGADEQFF. Here the CDR3 DNA reads TGCGCCAGCAGCTTTGGCGGGGGGGCCGATGAGCAGTTCTTC.

V usage is TRBV6-5 and J usage is TRBJ1-1; the match to TRBD1 covers 10 bases. This CDR3 spans 14 amino acids. Germline V gene lookup returns CDR1 MNHEY and CDR2 SVGAGI. J lost 6 bases, V lost 7 bases, and 8 bases had no gene match. The CDR3 loop reads CASMWTGGESEAFF. The DNA for the CDR3 is TGTGCCAGCATGTGGACAGGGGGGGAGTCTGAAGCTTTCTTT.

The chain joins TRBV5-1 to TRBJ2-2; D is unresolved. Germline loops: CDR1 SGHRS, CDR2 YFSETQ. The length of the CDR3 is 14 residues. V was cut by 0 bases and J by 8 bases, with 11 bases left in between. As DNA, the CDR3 is TGCGCCAGCAGCTTGGATGGGCCTGAGGGGGAGCTGTTTTTT. Protein: CASSLDGPEGELFF.

The chain carries TRBV7-2 and TRBJ2-2; D call uncertain. CDR3 size: 13 residues. Trimming left V 0 bases short and J 7 bases short, with 6 bases between. Germline V gene data show CDR1 as SGHTA and CDR2 as FQGNSA. The CDR3 DNA reads TGTGCCAGCAGCTTAGCGTCGTACGGGGAGCTGTTTTTT. Translating it yields CASSLASYGELFF.

V is TRBV5-1 and J is TRBJ2-7; 8 positions agree with TRBD1. The ends lost 5 bases at V and 4 bases at J; junction bases unmatched: 8. The CDR3 contains 14 residues. Germline V gives CDR1 SGHRS, CDR2 YFSETQ. CDR3 nucleotides: TGCGCCAGCAGTTTGACAGGGGTTGGGTACGAGCAGTACTTC. Amino acid sequence: CASSLTGVGYEQYF.

The rearrangement joins TRBV9 to TRBJ2-3; weak D call: TRBD1 (7 bases). CDR3 size: 16 residues. Germline V lookup: CDR1 SGDLS, CDR2 YYNGEE. V lost 4 bases, J lost 1 base, and 16 bases lay in between. DNA of the CDR3: TGTGCCAGCAGCCCAGGGGGGATATTGGGCACAGATACGCAGTATTTT. This sequence encodes CASSPGGILGTDTQYF.

The genes are TRBV19 and TRBJ1-4; 7 bases fit TRBD1. The CDR3 has 13 amino acids. The V and J ends lost 6 bases and 6 bases, in that order; junction bases with no gene match: 4. Germline V gives CDR1 LNHDA, CDR2 SQIVND (reference sequence). CDR3 sequence: CASRRDSYEKLFF. CDR3 bases: TGTGCCAGTAGGAGGGACAGCTATGAAAAACTGTTTTTT.

V is TRBV13 and J is TRBJ1-1; 10 bases match TRBD1. The CDR3 sequence is 15 residues long. The V segment lost 5 bases and the J segment 4 bases; nucleotides outside the gene matches: 7. The V gene's germline CDR1 is PRHDT and CDR2 FYEKMQ (reference sequence). The CDR3 DNA follows: TGTGCCAGCAGCCCCCAGGACAGGGGGTCCACTGAAGCTTTCTTT. Translating it yields CASSPQDRGSTEAFF.

V and J are TRBV19 and TRBJ1-1, with D hard to call. The V gene lost 3 bases and the J gene lost 0 bases, with 8 bases spanning the gap. Germline V gene sequence: CDR1 LNHDA, CDR2 SQIVND (reference sequence). The CDR3 extends over 14 amino acids. The DNA of the CDR3 is TGTGCCAGTAGTATGGGAGTAGTGAACACTGAAGCTTTCTTT. It codes for CASSMGVVNTEAFF.

CDR3 protein: CASSLQSTNEKLFF. The CDR3 region has the DNA TGTGCCAGCAGCTTACAATCAACTAATGAAAAACTGTTTTTT. This chain joins TRBV5-4 and TRBJ1-4; no reliable D call. The CDR3 has 14 residues. The V and J ends lost 2 bases and 0 bases respectively, with 5 bases between them. Germline V gene data show CDR1 as SGHNT and CDR2 as YYREEE (reference sequence).

The chain links TRBV7-2 to TRBJ1-4, with D tentatively TRBD1 (6 bases). Per germline, CDR1 SGHTA and CDR2 FQGNSA. The CDR3 extends over 15 amino acids. Trimming pared 5 bases from V and 8 bases from J, leaving 18 bases between. The CDR3 DNA sequence: TGTGCCAGCAGCCCCCGTCGGGGGGGGGCGGAAAAACTGTTTTTT. Translating gives CASSPRRGGAEKLFF.

This chain joins TRBV27 and TRBJ2-5; the match to TRBD2 covers 10 bases. The junction had 7 bases not matched to a gene; V was cut back by 3 bases and J by 6 bases. Germline V gives CDR1 MNHEY, CDR2 SMNVEV (reference sequence). CDR3 length: 15 amino acids. The CDR3 coding sequence is TGTGCCAGCAGTTTGGCTAGCGGGGGCCGGAAGACCCAGTACTTC. Translation gives CASSLASGGRKTQYF.

The chain recombines TRBV28 with TRBJ2-7; possibly TRBD1 for D (5 bases). Trimming stripped 2 bases from V and 2 bases from J, with 7 bases between. This CDR3 is 13 amino acids long. Germline assignment: CDR1 MDHEN and CDR2 SYDVKM. This CDR3 reads CASSLQGPYEQYF. The CDR3 region has the DNA TGTGCCAGCAGTTTACAGGGTCCCTACGAGCAGTACTTC.

This clone appeared a few times. The chain uses TRBV5-8 and TRBJ2-5; tentatively, D is TRBD1 (5 bases). Trimming stripped 4 bases from V and 3 bases from J, with 16 bases between. Looked up from germline, CDR1 is SGHTS and CDR2 is YDEGEE. This CDR3 spans 15 amino acids. CDR3 protein: CASSMRQRIEETQYF. Written as DNA, the CDR3 is TGTGCCAGCAGCATGCGACAGAGGATAGAAGAGACCCAGTACTTC. Complete variable domain (other parts from reference TRBV5-8 and TRBJ2-5): EAGVTQSPTHLIKTRGQQATLRCSPISGHTSVYWYQQALGLGLQFLLWYDEGEERNRGNFPPRFSGRQFPNYSSELNVNALELEDSALYLCASSMRQRIEETQYFGPGTRLLVL.